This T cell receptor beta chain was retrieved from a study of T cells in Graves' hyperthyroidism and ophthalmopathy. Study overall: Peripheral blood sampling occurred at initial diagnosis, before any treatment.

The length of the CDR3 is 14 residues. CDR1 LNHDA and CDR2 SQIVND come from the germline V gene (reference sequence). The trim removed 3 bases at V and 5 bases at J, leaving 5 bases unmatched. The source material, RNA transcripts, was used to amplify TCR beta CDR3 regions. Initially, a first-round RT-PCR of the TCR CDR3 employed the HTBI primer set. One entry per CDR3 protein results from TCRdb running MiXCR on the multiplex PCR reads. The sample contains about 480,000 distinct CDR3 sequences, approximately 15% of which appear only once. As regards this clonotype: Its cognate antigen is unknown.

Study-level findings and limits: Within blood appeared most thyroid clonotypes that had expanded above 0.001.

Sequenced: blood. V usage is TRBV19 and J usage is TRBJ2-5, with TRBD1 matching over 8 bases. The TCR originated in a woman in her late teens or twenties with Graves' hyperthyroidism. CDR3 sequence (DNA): TGTGCCAGTAGTATCCTCGACAGGGGCGAGACCCAGTACTTC. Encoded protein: CASSILDRGETQYF.